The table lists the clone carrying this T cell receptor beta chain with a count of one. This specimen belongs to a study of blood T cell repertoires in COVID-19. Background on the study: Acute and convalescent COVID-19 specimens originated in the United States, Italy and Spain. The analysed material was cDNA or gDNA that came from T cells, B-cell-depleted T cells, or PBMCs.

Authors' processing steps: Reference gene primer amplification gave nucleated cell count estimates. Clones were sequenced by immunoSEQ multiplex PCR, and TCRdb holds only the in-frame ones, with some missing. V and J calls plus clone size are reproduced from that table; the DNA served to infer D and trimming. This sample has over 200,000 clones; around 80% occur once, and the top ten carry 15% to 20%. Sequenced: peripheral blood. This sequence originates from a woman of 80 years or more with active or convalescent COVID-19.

This CDR3 is CASSLDGREQETQYF. CDR3 sequence (DNA): TGTGCCAGCAGCTTAGATGGGCGGGAGCAAGAGACCCAGTACTTC. J is TRBJ2-5 and V is TRBV7-2, with TRBD2 matching over 7 bases. The CDR3 is 15 residues long. Germline CDR1 is SGHTA and CDR2 is FQGNSA. With 1 base clipped from V and 2 bases from J, the junction kept 4 bases outside the gene matches. Together with reference TRBV7-2 and TRBJ2-5, the CDR3 gives the full variable domain: GAGVSQSPSNKVTEKGKDVELRCDPISGHTALYWYRQSLGQGLEFLIYFQGNSAPDKSGLPSDRFSAERTGGSVSTLTIQRTQQEDSAVYLCASSLDGREQETQYFGPGTRLLVL.